This TCR beta chain was recorded in a study of Ad26.COV2.S vaccination and SARS-CoV-2 variants. On this clone: Antigen: not known. The identical CDR3 is also encoded by other nucleotide sequences in the sample.

Trimming removed 5 bases at V and 4 bases at J, with 11 bases between. The CDR3 covers 13 residues. Documented treatment: 15 to 20 received Ad26.COV2.S at low or high dose, single or two shots; 5 received placebo; per-sample allocation not given. Sampling was performed 63 days after the first vaccine or placebo injection. Clones were sequenced by immunoSEQ multiplex PCR, and TCRdb holds only the in-frame ones, with some missing. The sample carries roughly 700,000 clones, about 89% recorded once. Study observations and caveats: The breadth of spike-specific CD8+ and CD4+ T cell responses after vaccination was reportedly substantial.

The TCR was taken from a person between 18 and 65 years old who received the Ad26.COV2.S COVID-19 vaccine or a placebo. The sequences come from peripheral blood, collected in a trial of Ad26.COV2.S vaccine versus placebo. The chain couples TRBV12-3 or TRBV12-4 to TRBJ1-2; D remains ambiguous. DNA of the CDR3: TGTGCCAGCAGTCCCCAAGGTGGCTATGGCTACACCTTC. Encoded protein: CASSPQGGYGYTF.